These 29 T cell receptor beta chains were all obtained from the same sample, sequenced in a study of shared clonotypes between healthy human individuals (dated by TCRdb to 2018 to 2021). To prepare the library, the immunoSEQ multiplex PCR assay was applied. Sourced from immuneACCESS, this table was stored by TCRdb with only in-frame sequences that have V and J called. A share of the clones is absent; for the studies checked, an unresolved V gene accounts for under half, and the remainder has no known explanation. This sample holds approximately 2,000,000 clones; 85% to 95% were observed only once. The ten largest account for approximately 0.39% of the sample. Material for sequencing was naive CD4+ T cells from PBMCs. The sample's cell subset or site label is to be understood as: CD45RA+ positively selected. Receptor source: a man aged 18 to 29 in good health. Some clones in this sample may be carry-over from other donors' samples.

The chain couples TRBV18 to TRBJ2-1; tentatively, D is TRBD1 (7 bases). Germline V gene lookup returns CDR1 KGHSH and CDR2 LQKENI. The CDR3 is made up of 15 amino acids. V was pared by 2 bases and J by 2 bases, with 10 bases between. The CDR3 DNA reads TGTGCCAGCTCACCATCCAGGGGGGCCTACAATGAGCAGTTCTTC. Protein product: CASSPSRGAYNEQFF.

This chain joins TRBV25-1 and TRBJ2-3; 9 bases are a match to TRBD2. The germline CDR1 and CDR2 sequences are MGHDK and SYGVNS. This CDR3 is 17 amino acids long. V was pared by 6 bases and J by 3 bases, with 13 bases of the junction left unmatched. CDR3: CASRDGGKLAGTDTQYF. For the CDR3, the DNA is TGTGCCAGCAGGGACGGGGGCAAGCTAGCGGGAACAGATACGCAGTATTTT.

The genes are TRBV11-2 and TRBJ2-3; 8 bases align to TRBD1. CDR3 length: 14 amino acids. Looked up from germline, CDR1 is SGHAT and CDR2 is FQNNGV. J lost 4 bases, V lost 3 bases, and 3 bases had no gene match. CDR3 DNA: TGTGCCAGCAGCTTTGACAGGGGTCCAGATACGCAGTATTTT. Amino acid sequence: CASSFDRGPDTQYF.

The rearrangement uses TRBV7-3 and TRBJ2-2; perhaps TRBD1 as D (6 bases). In germline, CDR1 is SGHTA, CDR2 FQGTGA. This CDR3 comprises 16 residues. Trimming left V 3 bases short and J 1 base short, with 12 bases between. The CDR3 is CASSLGSGVNTGELFF. The CDR3 DNA reads TGTGCCAGCAGCTTGGGTTCAGGGGTGAACACCGGGGAGCTGTTTTTT.

V and J are TRBV15 and TRBJ2-6; TRBD1 agrees at 9 bases. The CDR3 is 16 residues long. Trimming cost V 6 bases and J 2 bases; bases outside gene matches: 5. CDR1 LNHNV and CDR2 YYDKDF come from the germline V gene (reference sequence). DNA of the CDR3: TGTGCCACCAGACAACGGGACAGGGCTGGGGCCAACGTCCTGACTTTC. It specifies CATRQRDRAGANVLTF.

The gene calls are TRBV7-3 and TRBJ2-7; tentatively, D is TRBD1 or TRBD2 (5 bases each). V was trimmed by 1 base and J by 6 bases, leaving 13 bases between them. Looked up from germline, CDR1 is SGHTA and CDR2 is FQGTGA. This CDR3 region has 14 residues. The CDR3 region has the DNA TGTGCCAGCAGCTTAAGGGGGTTAGGTTCCGAGCAGTACTTC. Translation gives CASSLRGLGSEQYF. Full variable domain (remainder filled in from reference TRBV7-3 and TRBJ2-7): GAGVSQTPSNKVTEKGKYVELRCDPISGHTALYWYRQSLGQGPEFLIYFQGTGAADDSGLPNDRFFAVRPEGSVSTLKIQRTERGDSAVYLCASSLRGLGSEQYFGPGTRLTVT.

The V call is TRBV20-1, the J call TRBJ2-1; D is ambiguous. Per germline, CDR1 DFQATT and CDR2 SNEGSKA (reference sequence). V lost 3 bases and J lost 12, with 12 bases in between. The CDR3 sequence is 11 residues long. Here the CDR3 DNA reads TGCAGTGCTAGGCCGGAGTCCATGCAGTTCTTC. As protein: CSARPESMQFF.

The CDR3 DNA reads TGCGCCAGCAGCCGGACAGGGCGTGAAAAACTGTTTTTT. Translating gives CASSRTGREKLFF. The genes are TRBV5-1 and TRBJ1-4; TRBD1 matches at 8 bases. From germline, CDR1 is SGHRS and CDR2 YFSETQ. The CDR3 runs to 13 residues. Unmatched junction bases numbered 3, after V lost 4 bases and J lost 7 bases.

This clone has more than one count but fewer than ten. DNA of the CDR3: TGCGCCAGCAGCCAAGATCCGGCGACAGGGGGCTTTCAGCCCCAGCATTTT. As protein: CASSQDPATGGFQPQHF. The chain has TRBV4-1 and TRBJ1-5; 10 bases align to TRBD1. The CDR3 runs 17 residues. CDR1 is MGHRA and CDR2 is YSYEKL in the germline V gene. V was pared by 0 bases and J by 6 bases, with 8 bases of the junction left unmatched.

Notes on this clone: The same CDR3 arises from other DNA sequences in this sample as well. The chain couples TRBV7-2 to TRBJ2-5, with 7 bases aligning to TRBD1. CDR3 size: 15 residues. CDR1 and CDR2 (germline): SGHTA, FQGNSA. J lost 1 base, V lost 0 bases, and 2 bases had no gene match. The CDR3 nucleotides read TGTGCCAGCAGCTTAGCCGGGACAGCCCAAGAGACCCAGTACTTC. Protein: CASSLAGTAQETQYF.

This clone was observed a single time. The chain employs TRBV21-1 and TRBJ1-2; TRBD1 reflects the table's D call only, with no check against the DNA. TRBV21-1 is a recognized pseudogene. This CDR3 contains 13 residues. Written as DNA, the CDR3 is TGTGCCAGCAGCAAAGTACAGGATTATGGCTACACCTTC. Its translation is CASSKVQDYGYTF.

The chain carries TRBV25-1 and TRBJ1-4; D gene uncertain. CDR3 length: 13 amino acids. V lost 6 bases, J lost 7 bases, and 12 bases lay in between. Germline values: CDR1 MGHDK, CDR2 SYGVNS. The CDR3 spells CASRRAPGEKLFF. CDR3 nucleotides: TGTGCCAGCAGGAGGGCTCCCGGTGAAAAACTGTTTTTT.

In its sample, this clone was seen a few times. The chain joins TRBV18 to TRBJ1-2; D might be TRBD1 (6 bases). The CDR3 has 12 amino acids. V was cut by 4 bases and J by 7 bases, with 10 bases left in between. Germline assignment: CDR1 KGHSH and CDR2 LQKENI. This chain's CDR3 is CASSLQGGGYTF. The CDR3 DNA reads as TGTGCCAGCTCACTACAGGGAGGTGGCTACACCTTC.

V is TRBV19 and J is TRBJ2-5; 8 nucleotides line up with TRBD2. With 6 bases clipped from V and 5 bases from J, the junction kept 8 bases outside the gene matches. The CDR3 length is 14 residues. Germline CDR1 and CDR2: LNHDA and SQIVND (reference sequence). In DNA form, the CDR3 reads TGTGCCAGTAGCCCCAGCGGGGGTAGCGAGACCCAGTACTTC. This sequence encodes CASSPSGGSETQYF.

This clone was picked up one time. This sequence joins TRBV7-9 and TRBJ1-2; no reliable D call. Germline loops: CDR1 SEHNR, CDR2 FQNEAQ (reference sequence). V lost 4 bases to trimming and J lost 3 bases, with 9 bases between them. The CDR3 extends over 13 amino acids. CDR3 protein: CASSSGLDYGYTF. The CDR3 DNA follows: TGTGCCAGCAGCTCGGGCTTAGACTATGGCTACACCTTC.

The chain employs TRBV18 and TRBJ1-1; TRBD1 agrees at 10 bases. Germline V gene data show CDR1 as KGHSH and CDR2 as LQKENI. V shed 4 bases, J shed 4 bases, and the junction held 9 bases outside the gene matches. The length of the CDR3 is 16 residues. The CDR3 region has the DNA TGTGCCAGCTCACGGACGACAGGGGGCTGGAGCACTGAAGCTTTCTTT. It codes for CASSRTTGGWSTEAFF. Full variable domain (outside the CDR3, taken from reference TRBV18 and TRBJ1-1): NAGVMQNPRHLVRRRGQEARLRCSPMKGHSHVYWYRQLPEEGLKFMVYLQKENIIDESGMPKERFSAEFPKEGPSILRIQQVVRGDSAAYFCASSRTTGGWSTEAFFGQGTRLTVV.

The chain carries TRBV30 and TRBJ2-3; weak D call: TRBD1 (5 bases). With 3 bases removed from V and 2 bases from J, the gap between germline ends came to 15 bases. CDR3 length: 15 residues. Per the germline V gene, CDR1 is GTSNPN and CDR2 is SVGIG (reference sequence). CDR3 in DNA: TGTGCCTGGAGCTTCGGTGACAGACTCACAGATACGCAGTATTTT. Translated, it gives CAWSFGDRLTDTQYF.

In DNA, the CDR3 is TGTGCCAGCAGCTTTCGGCGGGGGGAGAGGACCGGGGAGCTGTTTTTT. Amino acids: CASSFRRGERTGELFF. The rearrangement joins TRBV7-9 to TRBJ2-2, with TRBD2 matching over 8 bases. The J segment lost 5 bases and the V segment lost 3 bases, leaving 8 bases of the junction unmatched. Germline V gives CDR1 SEHNR, CDR2 FQNEAQ (reference sequence). This CDR3 comprises 16 residues.

V usage is TRBV7-2 and J usage is TRBJ2-5; TRBD2 matches 9 bases. CDR1 and CDR2 (germline): SGHTA, FQGNSA. V lost 7 bases to trimming and J lost 5 bases; unmatched junction nucleotides: 8. This CDR3 comprises 14 residues. The CDR3: CASNQGLAHETQYF. The CDR3 DNA follows: TGTGCCAGCAACCAGGGACTAGCCCACGAGACCCAGTACTTC.

The chain employs TRBV7-8 and TRBJ2-1; 11 nucleotides line up with TRBD1. V shed 1 base, J shed 7 bases, and the junction held 6 bases outside the gene matches. Germline V gene data show CDR1 as SGHVS and CDR2 as FQNEAQ. This CDR3 is 16 amino acids long. This CDR3 is CASSLVRDRGVNEQFF. As DNA, the CDR3 is TGTGCCAGCAGCTTAGTCCGGGACAGGGGGGTGAATGAGCAGTTCTTC.

V gene TRBV5-8 combines with J gene TRBJ2-6; TRBD2 is a possible D gene (6 bases). The CDR3 sequence is 17 residues long. Trimming removed 1 base from V and 1 base from J, with 12 bases in between. CDR1 and CDR2 from the germline V gene are SGHTS and YDEGEE. This chain's CDR3 is CASSLQGGGSGANVLTF. The CDR3 region has the DNA TGTGCCAGCAGCTTGCAGGGCGGAGGGTCTGGGGCCAACGTCCTGACTTTC. Using reference TRBV5-8 and TRBJ2-6 for the parts outside the CDR3, the full variable domain is EAGVTQSPTHLIKTRGQQATLRCSPISGHTSVYWYQQALGLGLQFLLWYDEGEERNRGNFPPRFSGRQFPNYSSELNVNALELEDSALYLCASSLQGGGSGANVLTFGAGSRLTVL.

The genes are TRBV18 and TRBJ2-1; D possibly corresponds to TRBD2 (6 bases). Germline V lookup: CDR1 KGHSH, CDR2 LQKENI. Trimming shortened V by 2 bases and J by 8 bases, and 16 bases separated the two germline ends. CDR3 length equals 15 residues. The CDR3 DNA is TGTGCCAGCTCACCAGACTACGCAACGGGGGATGAGCAGTTCTTC. The encoded protein is CASSPDYATGDEQFF.

The V call is TRBV5-1, the J call TRBJ1-2; 12 bases agree with TRBD1. V lost 3 bases, J lost 7 bases, and 10 bases stayed unmatched. In germline, CDR1 is SGHRS, CDR2 YFSETQ. The CDR3 is made up of 16 amino acids. CDR3 sequence reads: CASSSRPGQGAIGYTF. CDR3 sequence (DNA): TGCGCCAGCAGCTCCCGACCGGGACAGGGGGCGATTGGCTACACCTTC.

CDR3 DNA sequence: TGTGCCAGCAGCTTATTGGTGGCCGAGACCCAGTACTTC. Its protein product is CASSLLVAETQYF. The rearrangement uses TRBV7-8 and TRBJ2-5; D is undetermined. Looked up from germline, CDR1 is SGHVS and CDR2 is FQNEAQ. The CDR3 is made up of 13 amino acids. V lost 2 bases and J 5 bases, leaving 9 bases between the germline ends.

V usage is TRBV11-3 and J usage is TRBJ2-7; D may be TRBD1 or TRBD2 (5 bases each). Germline CDR1 and CDR2: SGHNT and YENEEA. V gave up 5 bases and J gave up 8 bases, with 16 bases separating them. CDR3 size: 13 residues. The CDR3 bases are TGTGCCAGCAGCCCGGGGCAGAGAGTGAAGCAGTACTTC. The encoded protein is CASSPGQRVKQYF.

This clone was seen only a few times. The rearrangement uses TRBV18 and TRBJ1-1; D is perhaps TRBD1 (6 bases). V lost 3 bases and J lost 4, with 15 bases in between. Per the germline V gene, CDR1 is KGHSH and CDR2 is LQKENI. The CDR3 has 15 residues. CDR3 region: CASSPILGQSTEAFF. The CDR3 region has the DNA TGTGCCAGCTCACCCATCCTAGGACAGTCCACTGAAGCTTTCTTT.

The V gene is TRBV6-1, the J gene TRBJ1-3; no clear D. The CDR3 sequence is 13 residues long. V was pared by 2 bases and J by 2 bases, with 4 bases between. Per the germline V gene, CDR1 is MNHNS and CDR2 is SASEGT. The CDR3 DNA sequence: TGTGCCAGCAGTGAACAAGCTGGAAACACCATATATTTT. Translating it yields CASSEQAGNTIYF.

The table lists this clone with a count of one. The rearrangement uses TRBV6-5 and TRBJ2-2; D is possibly TRBD2 (5 bases). This CDR3 contains 11 residues. Looked up from germline, CDR1 is MNHEY and CDR2 is SVGAGI. Trimming removed 8 bases at V and 7 bases at J, with 8 bases between. CDR3 nucleotide sequence: TGTGCCAGCCTGGGGAGCGGGGAGCTGTTTTTT. This sequence encodes CASLGSGELFF.

The rearrangement joins TRBV7-3 to TRBJ2-7; TRBD1 matches at 7 bases. The CDR3 loop spans 13 amino acids. Germline-derived CDR1 and CDR2 are SGHTA and FQGTGA. V dropped 5 bases and J dropped 6; count of bases not matched to a gene: 7. The CDR3 region has the DNA TGTGCCAGCAGCCCCAGGGGGATGGGCGAGCAGTACTTC. Encoded protein: CASSPRGMGEQYF.